This TCR beta chain was sequenced in a study of human versus mouse CDR3 diversity and MHC coevolution (dated by TCRdb to 2017 to 2019). The study in broad terms: The immunoSEQ assay was reported to detect one in 200,000 T cells and to minimize multiplex PCR amplification bias. The human cohort was made up of three healthy volunteer blood donors, who at collection were aged 30 to 39, 40 to 50 and 60 to 69, one donor in each range. Repertoires of human naive CD4 T cells were used as a reference for TCR selection on multiple MHC II alleles and were compared against human-TCR-locus transgenic mice carrying single MHC II. Valid reads per sample ranged from roughly 5.5 x 10^6 to 1.6 x 10^7 across mouse and human samples.

The CDR3 spans 15 residues, from the cysteine through the phenylalanine. Only the CDR3 part of the read is kept: 45 bases, read in frame from the first base. The germline V gene (reference sequence) specifies MNHNY as CDR1 and SVGAGI as CDR2. Trimming takes 10 bases off V and 6 bases off J; junction bases not matched to a gene: 13. The study at large found these results: On average, more CDR3 deletions and insertions were observed in humans than in mice, indicating greater exonuclease and TdT activity. The largest TCR beta repertoire according to iCHAO1 estimates belonged to humans, at 1.5 million to 2 million clonotypes, a result attributed likely to selection by multiple MHC II molecules. Two of the three human donors showed the lowest clonal inequality scores among all compared groups. Repertoire diversity was not considered directly comparable between humans and mice because human T cells were selected on 5 to 7 MHC II alleles.

The QIAGEN blood and tissue kit was used to extract genomic DNA from the sorted cells, and that DNA was then quantified on a NanoDrop 1000. Using multiplex PCR of genomic DNA, the immunoSEQ platform deep sequenced and quantified the TCR alpha and beta chains. The authors processed their data as follows. Annotation of the TCR sequences relied on IMGT gene and region definitions. Out-of-frame rearrangements served as a stand-in for the preselection repertoire and were compared with in-frame clonotypes. To estimate repertoire size, the study used the iCHAO1 estimator that comes with the immunoSEQ platform. A Gini index based on the Lorenz curve was applied to in-frame amino acid clonotypes to measure clonal inequality. Shared clonotypes were counted with the intersect function of the R package tcR, and similarity was scored with the Jaccard index. V, J and V-J usage frequencies went into a principal component analysis run with the R prcomp function, with no normalization applied. The table was pulled from immuneACCESS by TCRdb, which kept in-frame rearrangements only. Such tables lose some clones; where checked, under half of the loss comes from unresolved V genes, and the rest has no known cause. D and trimming were read from the DNA, whereas the V and J calls and clone size are those reported in that table. The sample has approximately 81,000 clones on record, roughly 95% of them singletons. Around 1.5% of the sample is in the top ten clones.

Fluorescence-activated cell sorting was used to isolate naive CD4 T cells, defined as CD45RO-negative and CD62L-positive, from PBMCs. Each donor gave approximately 47 ml of fresh peripheral blood, from which PBMCs were isolated by Ficoll density centrifugation. All samples were sorted on a FACSAria III instrument and reached purity above 85%. This clone was seen only once. Its specific antigen is unknown. No base quality values were provided; no much bigger clone lies one nucleotide off. The chain uses TRBV6-6 and TRBJ2-1, with 9 bases aligning to TRBD2. Material: naive CD4+ T cells from blood. The cell subset or site label, read with the paper, signifies: CD45RO-negative CD62L-positive naive CD4 T cells. This clonotype originated in a person aged 30 to 69 in good health. DNA sequence: TGTGCCACCTCCCGGAATAGCGGGAGTCTCAATGAGCAGTTCTTC. Its protein reads: CATSRNSGSLNEQFF.